These 3 T cell receptor beta chains originate from one sample sequenced in a study of control samples from healthy donors and cancer patients. Here immunoSEQ multiplex PCR was the method, and the copy in TCRdb shows in-frame clones only, minus some. The sample has around 200,000 clones, roughly 94% seen once. Sequences were obtained from blood. These receptors were taken from a man between 50 and 59 years old in good health.

This chain links TRBV10-3 with TRBJ1-1, with 10 bases fitting TRBD1. The germline gives CDR1 ENHRY, CDR2 SYGVKD. With 3 bases clipped from V and 9 bases from J, the junction kept 13 bases outside the gene matches. The CDR3 is 16 amino acids. Here the CDR3 DNA reads TGTGCCATCAGTGACCCAGGGACAGGGGTGAATTTGAAAGCTTTCTTT. Protein sequence: CAISDPGTGVNLKAFF.

This clone has only one observation. The V gene is TRBV30, the J gene TRBJ1-4, with D possibly matching TRBD1 (5 bases). CDR1 is GTSNPN, CDR2 SVGIG, per germline (reference sequence). There are 14 residues in the CDR3. The V end was cut by 1 base, the J end by 8 bases, with 14 bases between. CDR3 amino acids: CAWSAGPGGEKLFF. CDR3 coding DNA: TGTGCCTGGAGTGCGGGCCCTGGGGGGGAAAAACTGTTTTTT.

Comments on this clone: The sample carries other DNA sequences with the same CDR3. CDR3 region: CATSEYTGAEAFF. The CDR3 nucleotides read TGTGCCACCAGTGAGTACACAGGGGCTGAAGCTTTCTTT. The rearrangement uses TRBV24-1 and TRBJ1-1; TRBD1 matches 7 bases. V was pared by 4 bases and J by 6 bases, with 4 bases of the junction left unmatched. Germline-derived CDR1 and CDR2 are KGHDR and SFDVKD. The CDR3 has 13 residues.